Each of the 26 T cell receptor beta chains below was sequenced from the same sample in a study of molecular identifiers for immune sequencing clone quantification (dated by TCRdb to 2016 to 2018). The library was produced with PCR. Sequencing was carried out with a NextSeq 500. TCRdb handled the public reads itself, with Q25 trimming in fastp and clone calling in MiXCR, and kept productive beta chains. One record per CDR3 amino acid sequence lists the most common genes and DNA. The sample contains around 460,000 distinct CDR3 sequences, 25% of them found a single time. The top ten clones comprise approximately 0.8% of the sample. Input material: naive CD8+ T cells from blood, with Jurkat cell RNA spiked in. This specimen's cell subset or site label, per the study, means: FACS-sorted CD8+CD4-CCR7+CD45RA+ naive T cells. These receptors originate from a human donor in good health. Some libraries in this study had Jurkat cell RNA spiked in.

CDR3 protein: CARSLERGQIKNIQYF. The CDR3 DNA reads TGTGCCAGAAGCTTGGAGCGTGGACAGATCAAAAACATTCAGTACTTC. The chain has TRBV5-3 and TRBJ2-4, with a tentative D call TRBD1 (6 bases). TRBV5-3 falls under the ORF class, with uncertain function. V was shortened by 0 bases and J by 3 bases, with 13 bases between the two germline ends. This CDR3 spans 16 amino acids.

A note on this clonotype: The CDR3 does not end in the conserved phenylalanine or tryptophan, so this is likely a read error. The chain recombines TRBV13 with TRBJ2-5; 9 bases fit TRBD2. This CDR3 has 16 residues. The J segment lost 7 bases and the V segment lost 5 bases, leaving 14 bases of the junction unmatched. Germline V gives CDR1 PRHDT, CDR2 FYEKMQ (reference sequence). CDR3 sequence (DNA): TGTGCCAGCAGCATGGGACTAGCCCGTGGGGATGGGACCCAGTACCTC. This codes for CASSMGLARGDGTQYL.

In the case of this clonotype: A read error may be the cause here, since a much bigger clone is one base away. The rearrangement joins TRBV4-1 to TRBJ1-2, with D possibly being TRBD1 (6 bases). CDR1 is MGHRA, CDR2 YSYEKL, per germline. The CDR3 has 16 residues. Trimming pared 1 base from V and 5 bases from J, leaving 17 bases between. In DNA form, the CDR3 reads TGCGCCAGCAGCCAAGGTACAGGGTGTTATGTTTATGGCTACACCTTC. Translation: CASSQGTGCYVYGYTF.

This sequence joins TRBV4-3 and TRBJ1-1; 9 bases agree with TRBD1. Trimming at V came to 4 bases and at J to 7 bases, leaving 4 bases not matched to a gene. Looked up from germline, CDR1 is LGHNA and CDR2 is YSLEER. The CDR3 loop spans 13 amino acids. The DNA for the CDR3 is TGCGCCAGCAGCCGCAGACAGGGGGGTGAAGCTTTCTTT. Protein sequence: CASSRRQGGEAFF.

The chain recombines TRBV11-2 with TRBJ2-7; TRBD1 is a possible D gene (5 bases). The germline V gene encodes CDR1 SGHAT and CDR2 FQNNGV. The V end lost 6 bases, the J end lost 12 bases, and 21 bases lay between the germline ends. The CDR3 has 13 residues. The CDR3 sequence: CASRRTPSYAPYF. The CDR3 DNA follows: TGTGCCAGCAGGAGGACACCATCCTACGCGCCGTACTTC.

The sample holds a few counts of this clonotype. The rearrangement joins TRBV19 to TRBJ1-5; TRBD1 is a possible D gene (6 bases). The CDR3 runs 15 residues. CDR1 is LNHDA, CDR2 SQIVND, per germline (reference sequence). V shed 4 bases and J shed 4 bases, with 14 bases lying between them. CDR3 nucleotides: TGTGCCAGTAGTAATATGGGGGCTTATAATCAGCCCCAGCATTTT. It specifies CASSNMGAYNQPQHF. Looking up the rest from reference TRBV19 and TRBJ1-5 gives the full variable domain: DGGITQSPKYLFRKEGQNVTLSCEQNLNHDAMYWYRQDPGQGLRLIYYSQIVNDFQKGDIAEGYSVSREKKESFPLTVTSAQKNPTAFYLCASSNMGAYNQPQHFGDGTRLSIL.

There are many counts of this clonotype. V gene TRBV4-3 combines with J gene TRBJ1-1; D unresolved. Germline V gene sequence: CDR1 LGHNA, CDR2 YSLEER. Trimming cost V 0 bases and J 2 bases, with 7 bases left between them. The CDR3 loop spans 14 amino acids. CDR3 residues: CASSQDTANTEAFF. In DNA form, the CDR3 reads TGCGCCAGCAGCCAAGATACGGCTAACACTGAAGCTTTCTTT.

On this clonotype: This clone may be a read error of a much larger clone one base away. The V call is TRBV5-4, the J call TRBJ1-1; weak D call: TRBD1 (6 bases). The germline V gene has CDR1 SGHNT and CDR2 YYREEE (reference sequence). Deletions cut 5 bases from V and 4 bases from J, with 15 bases between. The CDR3 consists of 14 residues. The CDR3 loop reads CASSTTRGFTEAFF. CDR3 nucleotide sequence: TGTGCCAGCAGTACGACCAGGGGTTTCACTGAAGCTTTCTTT.

V is TRBV7-2 and J is TRBJ2-2, with D unclear. Germline V CDR1 and CDR2: SGHTA, FQGNSA. V dropped 4 bases and J dropped 5 bases, with 14 bases sitting between them. This CDR3 comprises 15 residues. The CDR3 DNA reads as TGTGCCAGCAGCTATACTGTCGGGCCTACCGGGGAGCTGTTTTTT. It translates to CASSYTVGPTGELFF. Using reference TRBV7-2 and TRBJ2-2 for the parts outside the CDR3, the full variable domain is GAGVSQSPSNKVTEKGKDVELRCDPISGHTALYWYRQSLGQGLEFLIYFQGNSAPDKSGLPSDRFSAERTGGSVSTLTIQRTQQEDSAVYLCASSYTVGPTGELFFGEGSRLTVL.

The rearrangement uses TRBV27 and TRBJ2-7; tentatively, D is TRBD2 (7 bases). The ends were cut back, 2 bases at V and 3 bases at J, with 14 bases in the middle. Germline lookup yields CDR1 MNHEY and CDR2 SMNVEV (reference sequence). The CDR3 has 15 residues. CDR3 nucleotides: TGTGCCAGCAGTTTAAGGGGGGGGGCCTTCTACGAGCAGTACTTC. Protein product: CASSLRGGAFYEQYF.

As to this clonotype: This is likely a read error, given that the CDR3 carries no conserved phenylalanine or tryptophan at its end. The chain employs TRBV13 and TRBJ1-1; perhaps TRBD1 as D (6 bases). Germline CDR1 and CDR2: PRHDT and FYEKMQ (reference sequence). Trimming took 8 bases from V and 4 from J, leaving 17 bases between them. There are 14 residues in the CDR3. The CDR3 reads CASLRGGGGTEAFS. The DNA for the CDR3 is TGTGCCAGCCTAAGGGGGGGCGGTGGCACTGAAGCTTTCTCT.

This sequence joins TRBV13 and TRBJ1-1; tentative D call: TRBD1 (5 bases). V shed 8 bases and J shed 0 bases, with 19 bases lying between them. The germline gives CDR1 PRHDT, CDR2 FYEKMQ (reference sequence). This CDR3 is 16 amino acids long. The CDR3, as DNA: TGTGCCAGCGGTCGCTCGACCGGACATATGAACACTGAAGCTTTCTTT. This translates into CASGRSTGHMNTEAFF.

Worth noting for this clonotype: This may be a read error, as it is one base from a much larger clone. This chain uses TRBV13 with TRBJ2-3, with D uncertain. Germline V CDR1 and CDR2: PRHDT, FYEKMQ (reference sequence). The CDR3 consists of 16 residues. CDR3 DNA sequence: TGTACCAGCAGCTTAGCCGTACCCACTAGCACAGATACGCAGTATTTT. Amino acids: CTSSLAVPTSTDTQYF.

About this clonotype: It is likely a read error, because the conserved phenylalanine at the end of the CDR3 is missing. This rearrangement joins TRBV15 to TRBJ1-1, with no clear D. Trimming removed 0 bases from V and 7 bases from J, with 9 bases in between. This CDR3 comprises 13 residues. Germline CDR1 reads LNHNV; CDR2 reads YYDKDF (reference sequence). The CDR3 DNA is TGTGCCACCAGCAGAGATTTCCCCCTTGAAGCTTTCCTT. It codes for CATSRDFPLEAFL.

The chain recombines TRBV13 with TRBJ2-1; TRBD2 matches at 9 bases. CDR1 PRHDT and CDR2 FYEKMQ come from the germline V gene (reference sequence). The V and J ends lost 1 base and 8 bases, in that order; junction bases with no gene match: 6. The CDR3 covers 15 residues. The CDR3 spells CASSLAAGGPDEQFF. Here the CDR3 DNA reads TGTGCCAGCAGCTTAGCAGCGGGAGGCCCCGATGAGCAGTTCTTC. Full variable domain (outside the CDR3, taken from reference TRBV13 and TRBJ2-1): AAGVIQSPRHLIKEKRETATLKCYPIPRHDTVYWYQQGPGQDPQFLISFYEKMQSDKGSIPDRFSAQQFSDYHSELNMSSLELGDSALYFCASSLAAGGPDEQFFGPGTRLTVL.

The rearrangement uses TRBV29-1 and TRBJ2-7, with 11 bases lining up with TRBD2. Germline CDR1 and CDR2: SQVTM and ANQGSEA. CDR3 length: 14 residues. Unmatched junction bases numbered 6, after V lost 6 bases and J lost 2 bases. DNA of the CDR3: TGCAGCGTCGCAGGGACTAGCGGAACCTACGAGCAGTACTTC. Protein: CSVAGTSGTYEQYF.

This clonotype has ten or more counts. This chain links TRBV7-9 with TRBJ2-3; a possible D gene is TRBD2 (6 bases). The CDR3 contains 15 residues. CDR1 is SEHNR and CDR2 is FQNEAQ in the germline V gene (reference sequence). Trimming removed 5 bases from V and 1 base from J, with 13 bases in between. The CDR3 protein is CASSTEGGGTDTQYF. The CDR3 nucleotides read TGTGCCAGCAGCACAGAGGGCGGGGGCACAGATACGCAGTATTTT.

In this sample, this clonotype turned up a few times. The rearrangement joins TRBV27 to TRBJ2-7, with 14 nucleotides matching TRBD2. The trim removed 6 bases at V and 4 bases at J, leaving 5 bases unmatched. This CDR3 region has 15 residues. Per the germline V gene, CDR1 is MNHEY and CDR2 is SMNVEV (reference sequence). In DNA form, the CDR3 reads TGTGCCAGCAGGGGACTAGCGGGAGTATTTTACGAGCAGTACTTC. It codes for CASRGLAGVFYEQYF.

This clonotype has a handful of counts. For the CDR3, the DNA is TGTGCCAGTAGCTGGGACGGAGATAATTCACCCCTCCACTTT. Its protein product is CASSWDGDNSPLHF. This chain uses TRBV19 with TRBJ1-6; the D gene is possibly TRBD1 (5 bases). The CDR3 spans 14 residues. Germline V gene data show CDR1 as LNHDA and CDR2 as SQIVND (reference sequence). Trimming left V 6 bases short and J 5 bases short, with 11 bases between.

This clonotype was seen only a few times. The chain couples TRBV28 to TRBJ2-7; no clear D. The germline gives CDR1 MDHEN, CDR2 SYDVKM. Trimming took 5 bases from V and 9 from J, leaving 14 bases between them. The CDR3 runs to 12 residues. CDR3 loop: CASSRDPPWQYF. The CDR3 nucleotides read TGTGCCAGCAGTCGAGACCCTCCGTGGCAGTACTTC. Drawing the rest from reference TRBV28 and TRBJ2-7, the complete variable domain is DVKVTQSSRYLVKRTGEKVFLECVQDMDHENMFWYRQDPGLGLRLIYFSYDVKMKEKGDIPEGYSVSREKKERFSLILESASTNQTSMYLCASSRDPPWQYFGPGTRLTVT.

This clonotype was counted ten times or more. The chain couples TRBV12-3 or TRBV12-4 to TRBJ2-6; no reliable D call. This CDR3 is 12 amino acids long. Trimming took 4 bases from V and 6 from J, leaving 4 bases between them. CDR3 sequence: CASSSVANVLTF. In DNA, the CDR3 is TGTGCCAGCAGTTCCGTGGCCAACGTCCTGACTTTC.

In this sample, this clonotype turned up once. This may be a read error: a much more frequent sequence differs by one nucleotide. This chain uses TRBV12-3 or TRBV12-4 with TRBJ2-2; tentative D call: TRBD2 (6 bases). This CDR3 contains 13 residues. CDR3 loop: CASSLGRGGELCF. The CDR3, as DNA: TGTGCCAGCAGTTTGGGGCGGGGCGGGGAGCTGTGTTTT.

This clonotype has ten or more counts. The gene calls are TRBV7-2 and TRBJ2-1; D is possibly TRBD1 (6 bases). Trimming stripped 7 bases from V and 4 bases from J, with 17 bases between. Per germline, CDR1 SGHTA and CDR2 FQGNSA. The CDR3 loop spans 15 amino acids. The CDR3 is CASKTDSYMYNEQFF. The DNA of the CDR3 is TGTGCCAGCAAGACGGACAGTTACATGTACAATGAGCAGTTCTTC.

This clonotype came up many times. The V gene is TRBV6-5, the J gene TRBJ2-1; D gene ambiguous. Germline CDR1 is MNHEY and CDR2 is SVGAGI. V was trimmed by 0 bases and J by 9 bases, leaving 9 bases between them. This CDR3 has 13 residues. The CDR3 DNA reads TGTGCCAGCAGTTACTCGCCTGTCTCTGAGCAGTTCTTC. Protein sequence: CASSYSPVSEQFF.

The chain is built from TRBV19 and TRBJ2-1; no clear D gene. Trimming removed 4 bases from V and 2 bases from J, with 12 bases in between. The length of the CDR3 is 15 residues. Germline loops: CDR1 LNHDA, CDR2 SQIVND (reference sequence). In nucleotides, the CDR3 is TGTGCCAGTAGTACAACAGCGCCCCCCTACAATGAGCAGTTCTTC. Amino acid sequence: CASSTTAPPYNEQFF.

In this sample, this clonotype turned up many times. This rearrangement joins TRBV28 to TRBJ2-7, with D hard to call. V was cut by 6 bases and J by 5 bases, with 14 bases left in between. The germline gives CDR1 MDHEN, CDR2 SYDVKM. The CDR3 runs 13 residues. DNA of the CDR3: TGTGCCAGCAGACCCAGGCCAGCTGACGAGCAGTACTTC. This translates into CASRPRPADEQYF.